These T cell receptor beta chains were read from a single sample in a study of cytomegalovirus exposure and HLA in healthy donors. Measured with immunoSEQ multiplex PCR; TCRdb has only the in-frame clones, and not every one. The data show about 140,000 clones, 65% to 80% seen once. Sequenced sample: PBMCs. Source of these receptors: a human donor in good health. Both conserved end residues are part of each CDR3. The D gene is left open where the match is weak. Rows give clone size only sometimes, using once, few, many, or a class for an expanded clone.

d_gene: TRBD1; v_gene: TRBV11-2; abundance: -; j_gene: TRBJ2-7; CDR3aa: CASSLAGTGVYEQYF; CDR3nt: TGTGCCAGCAGCTTAGCGGGGACAGGGGTATACGAGCAGTACTTC
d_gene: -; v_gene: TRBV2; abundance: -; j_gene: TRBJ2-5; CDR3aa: CASSPPGTLKGETQYF; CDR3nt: TGTGCCAGCAGTCCCCCAGGGACATTGAAGGGGGAGACCCAGTACTTC
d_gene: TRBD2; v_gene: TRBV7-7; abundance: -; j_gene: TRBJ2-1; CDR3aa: CASSPGGGRGAYNEQFF; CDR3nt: TGTGCCAGCAGCCCGGGGGGCGGGAGGGGCGCCTACAATGAGCAGTTCTTC
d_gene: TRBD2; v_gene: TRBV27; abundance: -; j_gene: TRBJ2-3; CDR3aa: CASPPRRGRGDTQYF; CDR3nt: TGTGCCAGCCCCCCCCGCCGGGGGAGGGGCGATACGCAGTATTTT
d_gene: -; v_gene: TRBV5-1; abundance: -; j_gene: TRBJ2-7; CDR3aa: CASSLEVNRPYEQYF; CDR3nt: TGCGCCAGCAGCTTGGAGGTGAACAGACCCTACGAGCAGTACTTC
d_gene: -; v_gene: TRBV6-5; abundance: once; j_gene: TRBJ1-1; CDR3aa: CASSLDSVNTEAFF; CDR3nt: TGTGCCAGCAGCCTGGACAGTGTGAACACTGAAGCTTTCTTT
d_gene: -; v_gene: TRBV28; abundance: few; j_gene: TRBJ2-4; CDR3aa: CASSLVGSTWGGNIQYF; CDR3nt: TGTGCCAGCAGTTTAGTCGGCAGTACGTGGGGCGGAAACATTCAGTACTTC
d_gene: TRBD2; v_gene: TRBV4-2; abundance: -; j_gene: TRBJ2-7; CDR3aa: CASSQTSGRSYEQYF; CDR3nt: TGTGCCAGCAGCCAAACTAGCGGGAGATCCTACGAGCAGTACTTC
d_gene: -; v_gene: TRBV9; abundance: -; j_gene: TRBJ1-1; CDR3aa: CASSASGGGTEAFF; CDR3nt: TGTGCCAGCAGCGCATCGGGGGGGGGTACTGAAGCTTTCTTT
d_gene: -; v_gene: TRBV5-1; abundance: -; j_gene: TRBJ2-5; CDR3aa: CASSLGPGQETQYF; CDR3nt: TGCGCCAGCAGCTTGGGGCCAGGTCAAGAGACCCAGTACTTC
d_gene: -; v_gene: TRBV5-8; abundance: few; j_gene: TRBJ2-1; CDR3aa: CASSLVLRSSYNEQFF; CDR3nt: TGTGCCAGCAGCTTGGTTTTGCGGAGCTCCTACAATGAGCAGTTCTTC
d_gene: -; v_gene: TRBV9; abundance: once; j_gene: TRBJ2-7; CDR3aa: CASSASGVPYEQYF; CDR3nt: TGTGCCAGCAGTGCCTCCGGGGTGCCCTACGAGCAGTACTTC
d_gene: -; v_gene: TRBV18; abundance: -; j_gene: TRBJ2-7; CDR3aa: CASPLLSYEQYF; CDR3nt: TGTGCCAGCCCACTGTTATCCTACGAGCAGTACTTC
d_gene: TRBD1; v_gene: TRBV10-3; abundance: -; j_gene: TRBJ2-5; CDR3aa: CAIRTTGGDQETQYF; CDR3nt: TGTGCCATCAGGACGACAGGGGGTGACCAAGAGACCCAGTACTTC
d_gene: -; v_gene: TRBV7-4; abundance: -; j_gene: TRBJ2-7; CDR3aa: CASSFPGIWGDEQYF; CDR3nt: TGTGCCAGCAGCTTCCCGGGTATCTGGGGGGACGAGCAGTACTTC
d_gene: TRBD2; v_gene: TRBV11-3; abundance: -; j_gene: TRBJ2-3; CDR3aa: CASSLPSGTADTQYF; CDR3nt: TGTGCCAGCAGCTTACCCAGCGGGACCGCAGATACGCAGTATTTT
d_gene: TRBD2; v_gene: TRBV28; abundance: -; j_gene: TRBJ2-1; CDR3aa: CASSIPTSGTTYNEQFF; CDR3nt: TGTGCCAGCAGTATCCCGACTAGCGGGACAACCTACAATGAGCAGTTCTTC
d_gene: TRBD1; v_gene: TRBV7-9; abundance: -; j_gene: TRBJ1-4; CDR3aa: CASSFGTGYEKLFF; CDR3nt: TGTGCCAGCAGTTTCGGGACAGGGTATGAAAAACTGTTTTTT
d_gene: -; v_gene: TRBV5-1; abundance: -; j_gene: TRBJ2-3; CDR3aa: CASNPGVSGRTDTQYF; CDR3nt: TGCGCCAGCAACCCGGGGGTTAGCGGCCGCACAGATACGCAGTATTTT
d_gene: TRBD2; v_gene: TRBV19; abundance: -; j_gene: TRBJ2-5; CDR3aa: CASETSGSETQYF; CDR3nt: TGTGCCAGTGAGACTAGCGGCTCGGAGACCCAGTACTTC
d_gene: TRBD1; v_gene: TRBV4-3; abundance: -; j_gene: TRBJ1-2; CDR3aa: CASSQEKGAYYGYTF; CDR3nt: TGCGCCAGCAGCCAAGAGAAGGGGGCATACTATGGCTACACCTTC
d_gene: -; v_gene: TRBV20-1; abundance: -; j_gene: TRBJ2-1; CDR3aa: CSARVQGTTFF; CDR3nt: TGCAGTGCTAGAGTTCAGGGGACCACTTTCTTC
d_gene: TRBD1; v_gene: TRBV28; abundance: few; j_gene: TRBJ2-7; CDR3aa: CASSFRTGVEQYF; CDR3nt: TGTGCCAGCAGTTTTCGGACAGGGGTCGAGCAGTACTTC
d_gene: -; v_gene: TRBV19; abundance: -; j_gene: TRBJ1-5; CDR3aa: CASRNRAGNQPQHF; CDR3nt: TGTGCCAGTAGGAACAGGGCAGGCAATCAGCCCCAGCATTTT
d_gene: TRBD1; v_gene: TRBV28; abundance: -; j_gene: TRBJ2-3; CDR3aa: CASSSPDRGTDTQYF; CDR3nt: TGTGCCAGCAGTTCCCCGGACAGGGGCACAGATACGCAGTATTTT
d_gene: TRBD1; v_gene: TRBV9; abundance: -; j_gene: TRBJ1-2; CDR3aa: CASSVDPGQNNYGYTF; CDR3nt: TGTGCCAGCAGCGTAGACCCGGGACAGAACAACTATGGCTACACCTTC
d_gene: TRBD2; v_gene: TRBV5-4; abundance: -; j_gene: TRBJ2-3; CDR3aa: CASSLSVWRTSGSTDTQYF; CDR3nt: TGTGCCAGCAGCTTGTCGGTCTGGCGGACTAGCGGCAGCACAGATACGCAGTATTTT
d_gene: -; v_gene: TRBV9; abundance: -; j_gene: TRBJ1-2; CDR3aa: CASSSTLNYGYTF; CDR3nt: TGTGCCAGCAGCTCGACACTTAACTATGGCTACACCTTC
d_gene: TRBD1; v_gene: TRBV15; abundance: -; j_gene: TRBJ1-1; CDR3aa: CATSRGDSNTEAFF; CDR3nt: TGTGCCACCAGCAGGGGGGACAGCAACACTGAAGCTTTCTTT
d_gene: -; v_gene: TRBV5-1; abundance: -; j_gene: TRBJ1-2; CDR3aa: CASSTSGKGYGYTF; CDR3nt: TGCGCCAGCAGCACCTCCGGGAAGGGATATGGCTACACCTTC
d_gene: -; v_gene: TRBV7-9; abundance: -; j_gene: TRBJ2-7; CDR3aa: CASSFGATTYEQYF; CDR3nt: TGTGCCAGCAGCTTTGGGGCGACCACCTACGAGCAGTACTTC
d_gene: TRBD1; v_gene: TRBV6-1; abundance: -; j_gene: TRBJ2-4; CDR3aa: CASSESQGAQNIQYF; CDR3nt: TGTGCCAGCAGTGAATCTCAGGGGGCCCAAAACATTCAGTACTTC